What follows describes a single T cell receptor beta chain. The target antigen is unknown. The sample is drawn from a study of OX40 agonist ivuxolimab in advanced cancers. Study as a whole: Every 2 weeks, patients received ivuxolimab intravenously, dosed at 0.01 to 10 mg/kg. Study-wide findings and caveats: Partial responders at 0.1-3.0 mg/kg had among the lowest clonal expansion. Among some nonresponders, normalized T-cell clonal expansion was also low. Relative to CD4+, CD8+ T cells held more expanded clones on average.

Some clones are missing from TCRdb's copy, which holds only in-frame ones; the method was immunoSEQ multiplex PCR. Of about 62,000 clones listed, 60% to 85% are singletons. The CDR3 has 13 amino acids. Between the trimmed V and J ends, which lost 6 bases and 3 bases, there was a span of 12 bases. Germline-derived CDR1 and CDR2 are MNHEY and SVGAGI. The source material was CD4+ or CD8+ T cells sorted from blood, sampled in a trial of the OX40 agonist ivuxolimab. The gene calls are TRBV6-5 and TRBJ2-7, with a possible D match to TRBD1 (5 bases). This receptor was identified in an adult with an advanced solid tumor such as melanoma, head and neck, liver or kidney cancer. The CDR3: CASSPKGYYEQYF. DNA for the CDR3: TGTGCCAGCAGCCCCAAGGGGTACTACGAGCAGTACTTC.